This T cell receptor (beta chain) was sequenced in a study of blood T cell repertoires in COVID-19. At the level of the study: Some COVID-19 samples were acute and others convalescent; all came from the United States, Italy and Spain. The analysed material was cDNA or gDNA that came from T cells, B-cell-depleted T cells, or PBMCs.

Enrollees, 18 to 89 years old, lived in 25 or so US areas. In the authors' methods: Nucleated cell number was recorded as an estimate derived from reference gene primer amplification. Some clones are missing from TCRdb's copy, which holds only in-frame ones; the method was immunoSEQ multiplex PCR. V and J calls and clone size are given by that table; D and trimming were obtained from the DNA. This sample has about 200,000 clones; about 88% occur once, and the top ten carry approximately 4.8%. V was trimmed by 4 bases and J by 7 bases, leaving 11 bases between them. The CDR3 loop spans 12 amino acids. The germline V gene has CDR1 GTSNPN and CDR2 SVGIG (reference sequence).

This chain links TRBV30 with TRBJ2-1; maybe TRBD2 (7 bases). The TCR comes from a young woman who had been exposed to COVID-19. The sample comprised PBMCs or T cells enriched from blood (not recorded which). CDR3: CAWMGGPNEQFF. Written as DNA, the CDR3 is TGTGCCTGGATGGGGGGGCCTAATGAGCAGTTCTTC. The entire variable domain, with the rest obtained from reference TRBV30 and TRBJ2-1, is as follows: SQTIHQWPATLVQPVGSPLSLECTVEGTSNPNLYWYRQAAGRGLQLLFYSVGIGQISSEVPQNLSASRPQDRQFILSSKKLLLSDSGFYLCAWMGGPNEQFFGPGTRLTVL.